The source of this TCR beta chain is a study of CD8 T cells in Susac syndrome. Study-level findings and limits: The study's TCR sequencing and HLA analysis covered a relatively small number of individuals, and the study acknowledged this.

On this clonotype: Its antigen remains unknown.

Random-hexamer reverse transcription was applied to about 0.45 to 1 ug RNA. Coverage of TCR beta CDR3 amplification by immunoSEQ multiplex PCR extended to 54 Vbeta and 13 Jbeta. From the immunoSEQ multiplex PCR reads, TCRdb called clonotypes with MiXCR, one entry per CDR3 protein. The repertoire has approximately 230,000 distinct CDR3 sequences, around 95% of them found once; the top ten carry less than 0.075%. V lost 4 bases and J lost 4, with 17 bases in between. Per germline, CDR1 MGHRA and CDR2 YSYEKL. The CDR3 has 16 residues. TEMRA cells underwent FACS enrichment and CD8+ and CD4+ T cells underwent negative isolation.

The material sequenced was CD4+ T cells from PBMCs. The chain recombines TRBV4-1 with TRBJ1-3; D is undetermined. This receptor was taken from a human donor with multiple sclerosis. CDR3 in amino acids: CASSLNPTMGGNTIYF. CDR3 bases: TGCGCCAGCAGCCTCAATCCAACCATGGGGGGAAACACCATATATTTT.